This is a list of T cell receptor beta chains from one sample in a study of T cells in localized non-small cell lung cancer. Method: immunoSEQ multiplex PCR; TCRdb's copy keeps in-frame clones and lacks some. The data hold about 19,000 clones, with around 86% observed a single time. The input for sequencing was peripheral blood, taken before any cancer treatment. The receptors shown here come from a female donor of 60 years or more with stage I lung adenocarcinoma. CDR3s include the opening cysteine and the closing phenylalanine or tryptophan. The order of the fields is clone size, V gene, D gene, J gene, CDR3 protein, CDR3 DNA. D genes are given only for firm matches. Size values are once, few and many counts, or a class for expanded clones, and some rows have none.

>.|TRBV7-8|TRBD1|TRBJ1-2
CASSPRQGRNYGYTF
TGTGCCAGCAGCCCCCGACAGGGAAGGAACTATGGCTACACCTTC
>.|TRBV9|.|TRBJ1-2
CASSVVQGQGYTF
TGTGCCAGCAGCGTAGTCCAGGGGCAAGGCTACACCTTC
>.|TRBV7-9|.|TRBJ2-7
CASSPFYEQYF
TGTGCCAGCAGCCCTTTCTACGAGCAGTACTTC
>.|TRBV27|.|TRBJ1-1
CASIGGTEAFF
TGTGCCAGCATAGGGGGCACTGAAGCTTTCTTT
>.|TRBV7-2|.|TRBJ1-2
CASSLERGGYTF
TGTGCCAGCAGCTTAGAAAGGGGTGGCTACACCTTC
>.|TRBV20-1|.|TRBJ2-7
CSAQGVYEQYF
TGCAGTGCCCAAGGGGTTTACGAGCAGTACTTC
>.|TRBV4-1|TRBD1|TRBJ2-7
CASSQAGTAGYEQYF
TGCGCCAGCAGCCAAGCTGGGACAGCCGGCTACGAGCAGTACTTC
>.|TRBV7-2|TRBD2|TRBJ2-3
CASSLGFGSGVTDTQYF
TGTGCCAGCAGCTTAGGGTTTGGGAGCGGGGTCACAGATACGCAGTATTTT
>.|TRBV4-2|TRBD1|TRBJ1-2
CASSPLTGGSYGYTF
TGTGCCAGCAGCCCGCTGACAGGGGGCAGCTATGGCTACACCTTC
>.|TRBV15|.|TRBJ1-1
CATSRDRANTEAFF
TGTGCCACCAGCAGAGATCGGGCGAACACTGAAGCTTTCTTT
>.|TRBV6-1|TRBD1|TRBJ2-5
CASSRDRQETQYF
TGTGCCAGCAGCCGGGACAGGCAAGAGACCCAGTACTTC
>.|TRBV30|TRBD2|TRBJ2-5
CAWSPAGTTQETQYF
TGTGCCTGGAGTCCCGCCGGGACTACCCAAGAGACCCAGTACTTC
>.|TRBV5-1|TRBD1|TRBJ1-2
CASSPWTGGADGYTF
TGCGCCAGCAGCCCCTGGACAGGGGGCGCCGATGGCTACACCTTC
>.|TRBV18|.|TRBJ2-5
CASSPQGGSLQGERGYQETQYF
TGTGCCAGCTCACCACAGGGGGGAAGTTTGCAAGGAGAGAGAGGGTACCAAGAGACCCAGTACTTC
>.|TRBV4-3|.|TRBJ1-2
CASSPREGLNGYTF
TGCGCCAGCAGCCCGAGGGAGGGGCTAAATGGCTACACCTTC
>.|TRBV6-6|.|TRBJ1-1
CASSYAWNTEAFF
TGTGCCAGCAGTTACGCATGGAACACTGAAGCTTTCTTT
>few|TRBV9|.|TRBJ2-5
CASSVGEGKGETQYF
TGTGCCAGCAGCGTAGGGGAAGGGAAAGGAGAGACCCAGTACTTC
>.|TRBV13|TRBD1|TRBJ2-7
CASSDRQGASYEQYF
TGTGCCAGCAGCGACCGACAGGGGGCATCCTACGAGCAGTACTTC
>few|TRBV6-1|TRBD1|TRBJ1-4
CASSEATDRDGFPFF
TGTGCCAGCAGTGAAGCGACTGACAGGGATGGGTTTCCGTTTTTT
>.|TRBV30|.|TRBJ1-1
CAWSGGPTGANTEAFF
TGTGCCTGGAGTGGTGGACCAACCGGGGCGAACACTGAAGCTTTCTTT
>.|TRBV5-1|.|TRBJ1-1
CASSQSANTEAFF
TGCGCCAGCAGCCAGTCCGCGAACACTGAAGCTTTCTTT
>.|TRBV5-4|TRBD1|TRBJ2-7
CASSRGTGINEQYF
TGTGCCAGCAGCAGAGGGACAGGGATTAACGAGCAGTACTTC
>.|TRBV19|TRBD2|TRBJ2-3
CASSHREGTDTQYF
TGTGCCAGTAGTCACCGGGAGGGAACAGATACGCAGTATTTT
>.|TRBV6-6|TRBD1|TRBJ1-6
CASRTDRGLGNSPLHF
TGTGCCAGCAGGACGGACAGGGGGCTCGGTAATTCACCCCTCCACTTT
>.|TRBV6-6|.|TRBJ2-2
CATRRDNTGELFF
TGTGCCACGCGCCGGGACAACACCGGGGAGCTGTTTTTT
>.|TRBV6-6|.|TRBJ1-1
CASSRVGSGHTEAFF
TGTGCCAGCAGCCGAGTGGGATCCGGCCACACTGAAGCTTTCTTT
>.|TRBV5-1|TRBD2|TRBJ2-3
CASSLSLAGGTDTQYF
TGCGCCAGCAGCTTGAGTCTAGCGGGGGGTACTGATACGCAGTATTTT
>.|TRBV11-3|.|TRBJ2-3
CASSPRFGLKITDTQYF
TGTGCCAGCAGCCCCCGTTTTGGCCTAAAAATCACAGATACGCAGTATTTT
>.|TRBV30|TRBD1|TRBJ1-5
CAWSLQGAFSNQPQHF
TGTGCCTGGAGTCTCCAGGGGGCGTTTAGCAATCAGCCCCAGCATTTT
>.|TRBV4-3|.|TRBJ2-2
CASSPKAITGELFF
TGCGCCAGCAGCCCTAAGGCCATCACCGGGGAGCTGTTTTTT
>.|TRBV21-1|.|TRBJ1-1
CASTLLLRHTEAFF
TGTGCCAGCACCCTCTTGTTGAGGCACACTGAAGCTTTCTTT
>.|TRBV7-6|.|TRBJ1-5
CASSFDRNQPQHF
TGTGCCAGCAGCTTTGACAGGAATCAGCCCCAGCATTTT
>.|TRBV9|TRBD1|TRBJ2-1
CASTGGRGNDEQFF
TGTGCCAGCACAGGGGGAAGGGGAAATGATGAGCAGTTCTTC
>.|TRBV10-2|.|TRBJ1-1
CASSNREYTEAFF
TGCGCCAGCAGCAACAGGGAGTACACTGAAGCTTTCTTT
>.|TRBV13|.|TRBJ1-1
CASSSRGGWTEAFF
TGTGCCAGCAGCTCTCGTGGAGGATGGACTGAAGCTTTCTTT
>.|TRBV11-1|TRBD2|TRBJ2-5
CASSSAGTTSGTQYF
TGTGCCAGCAGCTCAGCCGGGACTACCTCAGGGACCCAGTACTTC
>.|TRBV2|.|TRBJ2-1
CASNVGGSIHNEQFF
TGTGCCAGCAACGTCGGCGGGTCGATCCACAATGAGCAGTTCTTC
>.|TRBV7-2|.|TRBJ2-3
CASSLTYSDTQYF
TGTGCCAGCAGCTTAACGTACTCAGATACGCAGTATTTT
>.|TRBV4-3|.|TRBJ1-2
CASSQVGGRIPNYGYTF
TGCGCCAGCAGCCAAGTTGGGGGGCGCATTCCTAACTATGGCTACACCTTC
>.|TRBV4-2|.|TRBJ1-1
CASSQGGRGRGRTEAFF
TGTGCCAGCAGCCAAGGGGGCAGAGGAAGGGGACGGACTGAAGCTTTCTTT
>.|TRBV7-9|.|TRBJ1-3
CASSLDSTSGNTIYF
TGTGCCAGCAGCTTAGACAGTACCTCTGGAAACACCATATATTTT
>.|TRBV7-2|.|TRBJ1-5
CASSLGITGPSAQHF
TGTGCCAGCAGCTTAGGTATCACAGGGCCATCGGCCCAGCATTTT
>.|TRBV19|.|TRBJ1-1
CASSTPGGEAFF
TGTGCCAGTAGTACTCCGGGAGGTGAAGCTTTCTTT
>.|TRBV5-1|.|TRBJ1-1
CASSLAGITEAFF
TGCGCCAGCAGCTTGGCAGGGATCACTGAAGCTTTCTTT
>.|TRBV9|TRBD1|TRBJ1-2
CASSVAPGGDYGYTF
TGTGCCAGCAGCGTAGCTCCAGGGGGCGACTATGGCTACACCTTC
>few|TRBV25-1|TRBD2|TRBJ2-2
CASSSIAGGPGELFF
TGTGCCAGCAGTTCAATAGCGGGGGGGCCCGGGGAGCTGTTTTTT
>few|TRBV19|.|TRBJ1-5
CASSPGTWGNQPQHF
TGTGCCAGTAGTCCCGGGACGTGGGGCAATCAGCCCCAGCATTTT
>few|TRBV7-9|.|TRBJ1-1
CASSLAGGMTEAFF
TGTGCCAGCAGCTTAGCGGGGGGGATGACTGAAGCTTTCTTT
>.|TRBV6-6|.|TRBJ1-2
CASRYTGPYGYTF
TGTGCCAGCAGGTACACAGGACCCTATGGCTACACCTTC